Sequencing of this T cell receptor (beta chain) was carried out in a study of CD8+CD57+ T cells in acquired aplastic anemia. The CDR3 loop spans 15 amino acids. Trimming pared 2 bases from V and 5 bases from J, leaving 16 bases between. Germline values: CDR1 SGDLS, CDR2 YYNGEE. This clonotype was observed a handful of times. The antigen is undetermined. CDR3 and TCR beta VDJ profiling relied on genomic DNA as the template. TCRdb reanalysed the reads using MiXCR and keeps one entry per CDR3 protein. The repertoire includes 68,000 or so distinct CDR3 sequences, roughly 50% of them detected once, and approximately 8.3% sits in the top ten. Overall study findings and caveats: Controls and patients did not differ significantly in CD8+ Simpson's diversity.

The sequence was collected from a human donor in good health, serving as a control. Sequencing was performed on sorted CD4+, CD8+, or CD8+CD57+ T cells (not recorded which) from PBMCs. The rearrangement uses TRBV9 and TRBJ1-2, with D possibly TRBD1 on 6 matching bases. The CDR3 bases are TGTGCCAGCAGCGTTACAGGGAGCGGAAATTATGGCTACACCTTC. As protein: CASSVTGSGNYGYTF.